This TCR beta chain was sequenced for a study of T cells in Graves' hyperthyroidism and ophthalmopathy. It was RNA transcripts that yielded the amplified TCR beta CDR3 regions. Using the HTBI primer set, a first-round RT-PCR was run on the TCR CDR3. One entry per CDR3 protein, called by TCRdb with MiXCR from the multiplex PCR reads. Of about 300,000 distinct CDR3 sequences in the sample, less than 20% were seen once. Study-wide points: Ophthalmopathy was distinguished from stable hyperthyroidism by 13 V-J signatures.

This clonotype was picked up a small number of times. The antigen remains undetermined. CDR1 SGHTA and CDR2 FQGNSA come from the germline V gene. The CDR3 extends over 16 amino acids. Trimming left V 3 bases short and J 2 bases short, with 17 bases between. Diagnosis rested on symptoms, serum thyroxine and TRAb, thyroid ultrasound, and orbital computed tomography. Sequencing input: blood. The clonotype comes from a man aged 50-60 years with Graves' ophthalmopathy. This chain uses TRBV7-2 with TRBJ2-7, with D possibly TRBD2 on 6 matching bases. CDR3 sequence (DNA): TGTGCCAGCAGCTTCCCAAAAGCGGGTTTCCCCTACGAGCAGTACTTC. Amino acid sequence: CASSFPKAGFPYEQYF.